The 2 T cell receptor beta chains below all came from one sample that was sequenced in a study of cytomegalovirus exposure and HLA in healthy donors. It was with 60 Vbeta and 13 Jbeta primers that the PCR ran. Sequencing used immunoSEQ multiplex PCR; TCRdb keeps in-frame clones, though not all of them. Here the sample spans 180,000 or so clones, around two thirds being singletons. Sequencing was done on a sample of PBMCs. The receptors were sampled from a man aged 40-49 years in good health and CMV-seronegative.

The chain recombines TRBV6-6 with TRBJ1-1; 9 bases match TRBD1. The V gene end was trimmed by 8 bases and the J gene end by 3 bases; junction bases not matched to a gene: 4. Germline V gene lookup returns CDR1 MNHNY and CDR2 SVGAGI (reference sequence). CDR3 size: 13 residues. CDR3 sequence reads: CASGTGMYTEAFF. CDR3 sequence (DNA): TGTGCCAGCGGGACAGGGATGTACACTGAAGCTTTCTTT.

The chain is built from TRBV5-1 and TRBJ1-2; D gene ambiguous. The length of the CDR3 is 14 residues. V was cut by 0 bases and J by 8 bases, with 14 bases left in between. Germline assignment: CDR1 SGHRS and CDR2 YFSETQ. In nucleotides, the CDR3 is TGCGCCAGCAGCTTGGGGGGAGTCGGCGGGGGCTACACCTTC. As protein: CASSLGGVGGGYTF.